The clone carrying this T cell receptor beta chain was detected ten times or more. The sample is drawn from a study of human T cells and chemical hapten exposure. Study as a whole: Small differences in pooled library volume mainly drove the variation in TCR yields per sample.

Individual cDNA molecules each carried unique molecular identifiers attached by the library. As handled by the study authors: Sample TCR totals centred on a median of approximately 95,000, ranging about 20,000 to 700,000. Each CDR3 protein is one row after TCRdb ran MiXCR on the RACE reads. TCRdb, not the authors, supplied the V and J calls. The sample carries about 65,000 distinct CDR3 sequences, around 6.5% recorded once. Time point denoted: healthy volunteer bleed at 6 weeks. Total RNA came from unfractionated whole blood. Input material: whole blood. This TCR derives from a female donor in good health. Some clones in this sample may be carry-over from other donors' samples.

DNA for the CDR3: TGTGCCTGGAGTTCCCTGGGGGCAAATTGGGACTATGGCTACACCTTC. It yields the protein CAWSSLGANWDYGYTF. The chain is built from TRBV30 and TRBJ1-2; D may be TRBD1 (6 bases). V was cut by 2 bases and J by 3 bases, with 19 bases left in between. CDR1 GTSNPN and CDR2 SVGIG come from the germline V gene (reference sequence). The CDR3 runs 16 residues.